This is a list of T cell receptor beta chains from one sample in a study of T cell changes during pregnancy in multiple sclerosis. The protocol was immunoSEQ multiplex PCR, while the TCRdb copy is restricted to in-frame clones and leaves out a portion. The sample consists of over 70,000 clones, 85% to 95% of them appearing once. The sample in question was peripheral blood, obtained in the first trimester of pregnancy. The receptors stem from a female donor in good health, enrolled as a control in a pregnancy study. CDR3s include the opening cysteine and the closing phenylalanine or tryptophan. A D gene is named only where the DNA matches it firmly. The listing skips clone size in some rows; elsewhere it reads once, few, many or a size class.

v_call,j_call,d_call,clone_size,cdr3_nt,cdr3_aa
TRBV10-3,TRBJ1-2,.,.,TGTGCCATTAGACTAGATTCTACCTATGGCTACACCTTC,CAIRLDSTYGYTF
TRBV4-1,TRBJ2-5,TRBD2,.,TGCGCCAGCAGCCAAGAGGGTGGCGGGGGGGCCAGTATAGAGACCCAGTACTTC,CASSQEGGGGASIETQYF
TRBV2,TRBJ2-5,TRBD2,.,TGTGCCAGCAGTGATGGACTAGCGGGGGACCCAGAGACCCAGTACTTC,CASSDGLAGDPETQYF
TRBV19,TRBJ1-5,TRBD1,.,TGTGCCAGTAGTGACAGGGGTGGCAATCAGCCCCAGCATTTT,CASSDRGGNQPQHF
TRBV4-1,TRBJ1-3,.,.,TGCGCCAGCAGCCGGAGGACGGGTACCGGAAACACCATATATTTT,CASSRRTGTGNTIYF
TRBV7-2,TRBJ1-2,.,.,TGTGCCAGCAGCCGGGGTGGGGATCGGGCGATGGGCTATGGCTACACCTTC,CASSRGGDRAMGYGYTF
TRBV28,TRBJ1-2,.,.,TGTGCCAGCAGTCAGGCAGCCTATGGCTACACCTTC,CASSQAAYGYTF
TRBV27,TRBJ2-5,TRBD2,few,TGTGCCAGCGCACCCGGGGGACTAGTAGGCCAAGAGACCCAGTACTTC,CASAPGGLVGQETQYF
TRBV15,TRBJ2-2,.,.,TGTGCCACCAGCGCCCGACAGGCCTATACCGGGGAGCTGTTTTTT,CATSARQAYTGELFF
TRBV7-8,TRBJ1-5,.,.,TGTGCCAGCAGCTTACGCACGTCACCGGGTTCGAGTAGCAATCAGCCCCAGCATTTT,CASSLRTSPGSSSNQPQHF
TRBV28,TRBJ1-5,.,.,TGTGCCGCAAGCGTAGCCATCAGTCAGCCCCAGCATTTT,CAASVAISQPQHF
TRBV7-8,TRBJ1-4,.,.,TGTGCCAGCAGCTTAGACGGCGGCACCCTTATTATAGAAAAACTGTTTTTT,CASSLDGGTLIIEKLFF
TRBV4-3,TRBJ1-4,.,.,TGCGCCAGCAGCCAGGGCGGGCGGGCGGCGGAAAAACTGTTTTTT,CASSQGGRAAEKLFF
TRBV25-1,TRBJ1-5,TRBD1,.,TGTGCCAGCAGTGTCCAGGGGGCGATGCAGCCCCAGCATTTT,CASSVQGAMQPQHF
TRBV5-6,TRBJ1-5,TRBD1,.,TGTGCCAGCACCATCCTCGGACAGGGGGGCAATCAGCCCCAGCATTTT,CASTILGQGGNQPQHF
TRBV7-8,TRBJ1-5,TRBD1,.,TGTGCCAGCAGCCTAGACAGGGGTCGGCAGCCCCAGCATTTT,CASSLDRGRQPQHF
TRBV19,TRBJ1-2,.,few,TGTGCCAGTAGTATAAAGCGGCAAGACAACTATGGCTACACCTTC,CASSIKRQDNYGYTF
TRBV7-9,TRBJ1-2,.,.,TGTGCCAGCAGCGTCGGAGGTGACTCGCTCACATATGGCTACACCTTC,CASSVGGDSLTYGYTF
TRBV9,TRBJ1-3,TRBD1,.,TGTGCCAGCAGCCGAAAAGGGGGCCAGCGAAACACCATATATTTT,CASSRKGGQRNTIYF
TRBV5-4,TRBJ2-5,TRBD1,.,TGTGCCAGCAGCCTACGACAGGGTGGGGGCCAAGAGACCCAGTACTTC,CASSLRQGGGQETQYF
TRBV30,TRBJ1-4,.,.,TGTGCCTGGAGTCGGGGGGTGGAGGAAGAAAAACTGTTTTTT,CAWSRGVEEEKLFF
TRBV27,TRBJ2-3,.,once,TGTGCCAGCAGTCCCTGGGCAAGCACAGATACGCAGTATTTT,CASSPWASTDTQYF
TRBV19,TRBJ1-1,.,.,TGTGCCAGTAGTATGGGGCGTGACACTGAAGCTTTCTTT,CASSMGRDTEAFF
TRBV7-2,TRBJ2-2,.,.,TGTGCCACAACAGGGGGGGCGGGGACCGGGGAGCTGTTTTTT,CATTGGAGTGELFF
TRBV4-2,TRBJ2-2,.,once,TGTGCCAGCAGCCAAGATCCAGGCGGGGCGTCGGCCGGGGAGCTGTTTTTT,CASSQDPGGASAGELFF
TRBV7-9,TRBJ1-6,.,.,TGTGCCAGCAGCCCCGCGAGTTCACCCCTCCACTTT,CASSPASSPLHF
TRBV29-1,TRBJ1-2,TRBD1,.,TGCAGCGTGGGACAGGGAACTAACTATGGCTACACCTTC,CSVGQGTNYGYTF
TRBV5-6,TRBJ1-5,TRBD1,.,TGTGCCAGCAGCGATCGGACAGGTCGTAAGAATCAGCCCCAGCATTTT,CASSDRTGRKNQPQHF
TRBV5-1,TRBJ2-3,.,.,TGCGCCAGCAGCTTGGGAGTCACCCTTGGAGGCACAGATACGCAGTATTTT,CASSLGVTLGGTDTQYF
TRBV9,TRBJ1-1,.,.,TGTGCCAGCAGCCTAGTGGTAGTCCCCACTGAAGCTTTCTTT,CASSLVVVPTEAFF
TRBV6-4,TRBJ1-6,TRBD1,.,TGTGCCAGCAGTGAAACAGGGGGCGTCAATTCACCCCTCCACTTT,CASSETGGVNSPLHF
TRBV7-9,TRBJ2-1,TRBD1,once,TGTGCCAGCAGCTTAGTACAGGGGGCTGTCAATGAGCAGTTCTTC,CASSLVQGAVNEQFF
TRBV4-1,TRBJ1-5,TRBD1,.,TGCGCCAGCAGCCTCAATCCGGGACAGGGGAGGCAGCCCCAGCATTTT,CASSLNPGQGRQPQHF
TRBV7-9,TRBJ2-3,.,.,TGTGCCAGCAGCCTAGGTGGAGCCACGAATACGCAGTATTTT,CASSLGGATNTQYF
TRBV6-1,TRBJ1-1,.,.,TGTGCCAGCAGATTGGGAGGGAACACTGAAGCTTTCTTT,CASRLGGNTEAFF
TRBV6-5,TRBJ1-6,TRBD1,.,TGTGCCAGCAAGAGGGACAGCTCGAGGCCCCTCCACTTT,CASKRDSSRPLHF
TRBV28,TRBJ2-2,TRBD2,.,TGTGCCAGCAGTTCCGGGACTAGCCGCACCGGGGAGCTGTTTTTT,CASSSGTSRTGELFF
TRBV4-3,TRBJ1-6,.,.,TGCGCCAGCAGCCAGCTCGTGGAGGGAGGTTCACCCCTCCACTTT,CASSQLVEGGSPLHF
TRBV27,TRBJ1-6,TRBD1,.,TGTGCCAGCAGCTTGACAGGGGTGAATTCACCCCTCCACTTT,CASSLTGVNSPLHF
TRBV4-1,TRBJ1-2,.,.,TGCGCCAGCAGCCAAGATCGTGCAGGGACTAACTATGGCTACACCTTC,CASSQDRAGTNYGYTF
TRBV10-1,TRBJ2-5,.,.,TGCGCCAGCAGTGTACAGGGCCCTGTTCAAGAGACCCAGTACTTC,CASSVQGPVQETQYF
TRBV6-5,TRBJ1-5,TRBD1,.,TGTGCCAGCAGTCCCGGACAGGGATTGAGGCAGCCCCAGCATTTT,CASSPGQGLRQPQHF
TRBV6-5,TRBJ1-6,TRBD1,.,TGTGCCAGCAGTAGGGACAGTTATAATTCACCCCTCCACTTT,CASSRDSYNSPLHF
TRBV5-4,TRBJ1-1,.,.,TGTGCCAGCAGCGGGGCGACAGGAATGAACACTGAAGCTTTCTTT,CASSGATGMNTEAFF
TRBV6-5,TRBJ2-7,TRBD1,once,TGTGCCAGCGGACAGGAAAACAGATCCTTC,CASGQENRSF
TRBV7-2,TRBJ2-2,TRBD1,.,TGTGCCAGCAGCTTTGGGACAGGGATGAACACCGGGGAGCTGTTTTTT,CASSFGTGMNTGELFF
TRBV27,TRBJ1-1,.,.,TGTGCCAGCAGTTGGGGGGTGATGAACACTGAAGCTTTCTTT,CASSWGVMNTEAFF
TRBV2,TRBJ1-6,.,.,TGTGCCAGCAGTGTCCAGGGGAGCTCCTATAATTCACCCCTCCACTTT,CASSVQGSSYNSPLHF
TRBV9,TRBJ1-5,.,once,TGTGCCAGCAGTGCTGGGAGTAGCAATCAGCCCCAGCATTTT,CASSAGSSNQPQHF
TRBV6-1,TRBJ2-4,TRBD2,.,TGTGCCAGCACCTTGACTAGCGGGGGCGCCAACATTCAGTACTTC,CASTLTSGGANIQYF
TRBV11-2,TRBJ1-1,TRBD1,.,TGTGCCAGCAGCAACCAGGGGGCGTTGAACACTGAAGCTTTCTTT,CASSNQGALNTEAFF
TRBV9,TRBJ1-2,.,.,TGTGCCAGCAGCGTGGCAGAGAGCGCGATGAGGTATGGCTACACCTTC,CASSVAESAMRYGYTF
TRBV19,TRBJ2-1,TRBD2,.,TGTGCCAGCGAGCGGGGGGGCCTTAGTGAGCAGTTCTTC,CASERGGLSEQFF
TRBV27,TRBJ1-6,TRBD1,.,TGTGCCAGCAGTTTCGTTACAGGGGTTGTCAATTCACCCCTCCACTTT,CASSFVTGVVNSPLHF
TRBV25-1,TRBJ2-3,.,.,TGTGCCAGCAGTACAGCGGCTACTAGCACAGATACGCAGTATTTT,CASSTAATSTDTQYF
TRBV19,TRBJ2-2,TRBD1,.,TGTGCCAGTAACTATCGTCACGGGACAGGGGTCACCGGGGAGCTGTTTTTT,CASNYRHGTGVTGELFF
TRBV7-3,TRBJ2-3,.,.,TGTGCCAGCAGCTTTTCCGGGGTGACAGATACGCAGTATTTT,CASSFSGVTDTQYF
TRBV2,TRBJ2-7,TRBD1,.,TGTGCCAGCAGGCCCCCCACCGTGGACAGGGGGCTCGAGCAGTACTTC,CASRPPTVDRGLEQYF
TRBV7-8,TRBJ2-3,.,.,TGTGCCAGCAGCTTAGGGAGGGGTCCGGATACGCAGTATTTT,CASSLGRGPDTQYF